This T cell receptor beta chain was recorded in a study of blood T cell repertoires in COVID-19. Study information: COVID-19 samples from acute and convalescent phases originated in the United States, Italy and Spain. T cells, B-cell-depleted T cells, or PBMCs supplied cDNA or gDNA.

As processed by the authors: Using reference gene primer amplification, nucleated cell counts were estimated. Generated by immunoSEQ multiplex PCR, the TCRdb table keeps only in-frame clones and is missing some. Clonal size and the V and J genes are those of that table, whereas D and trimming came from the DNA. The data contain over 90,000 clones, about 72% of them singletons. This clone was detected only once. V lost 3 bases and J lost 6; bases outside the gene matches: 5. There are 14 residues in the CDR3. Germline V gene data show CDR1 as MDHEN and CDR2 as SYDVKM. This receptor was taken from a man in his 60s with active or convalescent COVID-19. Sample: peripheral blood. The gene calls are TRBV28 and TRBJ1-2, with 9 bases identical to TRBD1. The CDR3 DNA sequence: TGTGCCAGCAGTTTCACCGGGACAGGGAATGGCTACACCTTC. This sequence encodes CASSFTGTGNGYTF.